This record concerns one TCR beta chain sequence. The sample originates from a study of OX40 agonist ivuxolimab in advanced cancers. Sequencing used immunoSEQ multiplex PCR; TCRdb keeps in-frame clones, though not all of them. Of approximately 28,000 clones listed, roughly 80% are singletons. Germline V CDR1 and CDR2: SGHVS, FQNEAQ. The CDR3 has 15 amino acids. V was pared by 1 base and J by 1 base, with 10 bases between. This material consisted of CD4+ or CD8+ T cells sorted from blood, taken in a trial of the OX40 agonist ivuxolimab. This clonotype originated in an adult with an advanced solid tumor such as melanoma, head and neck, liver or kidney cancer. The chain couples TRBV7-8 to TRBJ1-1; D is uncertain. The CDR3 here is CASSLDWGWNTEAFF. The CDR3 DNA reads as TGTGCCAGCAGCTTAGATTGGGGTTGGAACACTGAAGCTTTCTTT.